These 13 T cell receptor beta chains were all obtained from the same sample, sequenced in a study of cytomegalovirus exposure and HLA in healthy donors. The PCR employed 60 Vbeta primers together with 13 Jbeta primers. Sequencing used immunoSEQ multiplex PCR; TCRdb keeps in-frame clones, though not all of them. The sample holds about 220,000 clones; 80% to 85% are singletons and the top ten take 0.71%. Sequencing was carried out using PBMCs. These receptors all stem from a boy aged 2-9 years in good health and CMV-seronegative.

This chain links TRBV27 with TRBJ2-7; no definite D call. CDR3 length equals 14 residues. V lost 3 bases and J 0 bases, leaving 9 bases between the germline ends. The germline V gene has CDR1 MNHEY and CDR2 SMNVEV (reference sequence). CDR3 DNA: TGTGCCAGCAGTTTTTCGGAGAGCTCCTACGAGCAGTACTTC. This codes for CASSFSESSYEQYF.

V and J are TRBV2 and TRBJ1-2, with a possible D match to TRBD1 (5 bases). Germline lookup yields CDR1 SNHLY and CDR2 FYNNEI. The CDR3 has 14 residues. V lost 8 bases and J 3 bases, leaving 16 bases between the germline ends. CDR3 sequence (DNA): TGTGCCAGCCCCGAGCCGGGGGAGGACTATGGCTACACCTTC. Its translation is CASPEPGEDYGYTF. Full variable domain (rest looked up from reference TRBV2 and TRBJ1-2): EPEVTQTPSHQVTQMGQEVILRCVPISNHLYFYWYRQILGQKVEFLVSFYNNEISEKSEIFDDQFSVERPDGSNFTLKIRSTKLEDSAMYFCASPEPGEDYGYTFGSGTRLTVV.

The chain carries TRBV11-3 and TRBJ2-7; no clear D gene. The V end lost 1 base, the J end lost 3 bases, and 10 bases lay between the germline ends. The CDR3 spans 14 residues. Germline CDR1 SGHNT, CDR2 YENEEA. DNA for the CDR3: TGTGCCAGCAGCTTAGGAGGAGACTTCTACGAGCAGTACTTC. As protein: CASSLGGDFYEQYF.

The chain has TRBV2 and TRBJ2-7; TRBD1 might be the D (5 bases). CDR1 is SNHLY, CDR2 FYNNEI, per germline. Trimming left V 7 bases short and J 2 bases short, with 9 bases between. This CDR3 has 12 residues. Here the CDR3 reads CASTTGPYEQYF. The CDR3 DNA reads TGTGCCAGCACTACAGGACCCTACGAGCAGTACTTC.

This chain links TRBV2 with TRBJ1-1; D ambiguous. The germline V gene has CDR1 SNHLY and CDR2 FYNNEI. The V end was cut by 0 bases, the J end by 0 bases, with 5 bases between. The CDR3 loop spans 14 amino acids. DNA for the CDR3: TGTGCCAGCAGTGAAGCCAGGATGAACACTGAAGCTTTCTTT. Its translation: CASSEARMNTEAFF.

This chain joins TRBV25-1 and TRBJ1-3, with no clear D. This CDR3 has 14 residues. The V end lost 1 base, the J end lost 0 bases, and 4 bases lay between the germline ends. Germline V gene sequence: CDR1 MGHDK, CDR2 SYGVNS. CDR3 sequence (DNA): TGTGCCAGCAGTGAATCGGGCTCTGGAAACACCATATATTTT. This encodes CASSESGSGNTIYF.

The CDR3 DNA reads TGTGCCAGCAGTGAAGCGGTACAGGGTGAGACCCAGTACTTC. This translates into CASSEAVQGETQYF. The chain employs TRBV6-1 and TRBJ2-5, with D maybe TRBD1 (6 bases). Germline V gives CDR1 MNHNS, CDR2 SASEGT. Trimming cost V 0 bases and J 5 bases, with 10 bases left between them. The CDR3 has 14 amino acids.

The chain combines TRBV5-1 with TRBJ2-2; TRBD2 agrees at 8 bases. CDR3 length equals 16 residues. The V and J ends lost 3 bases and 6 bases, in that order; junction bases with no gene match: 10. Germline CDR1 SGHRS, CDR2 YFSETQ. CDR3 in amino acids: CASSSPPGLGPGELFF. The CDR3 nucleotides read TGCGCCAGCAGCTCGCCCCCGGGACTAGGTCCCGGGGAGCTGTTTTTT. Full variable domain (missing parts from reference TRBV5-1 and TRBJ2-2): KAGVTQTPRYLIKTRGQQVTLSCSPISGHRSVSWYQQTPGQGLQFLFEYFSETQRNKGNFPGRFSGRQFSNSRSEMNVSTLELGDSALYLCASSSPPGLGPGELFFGEGSRLTVL.

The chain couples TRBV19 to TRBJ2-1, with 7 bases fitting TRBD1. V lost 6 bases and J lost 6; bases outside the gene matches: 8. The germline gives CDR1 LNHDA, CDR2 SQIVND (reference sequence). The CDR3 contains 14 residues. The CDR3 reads CASSLGTETNEQFF. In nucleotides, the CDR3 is TGTGCCAGTAGCCTCGGGACAGAGACCAATGAGCAGTTCTTC.

CDR3 sequence reads: CASSSLGQGYGYTF. DNA of the CDR3: TGTGCCAGCAGCTCACTGGGACAGGGCTATGGCTACACCTTC. The chain joins TRBV7-6 to TRBJ1-2, with 9 bases lining up with TRBD1. The CDR3 has 14 residues. CDR1 is SGHVS, CDR2 FNYEAQ, per germline. Trimming took 4 bases from V and 4 from J; bases not matched to a gene: 4.

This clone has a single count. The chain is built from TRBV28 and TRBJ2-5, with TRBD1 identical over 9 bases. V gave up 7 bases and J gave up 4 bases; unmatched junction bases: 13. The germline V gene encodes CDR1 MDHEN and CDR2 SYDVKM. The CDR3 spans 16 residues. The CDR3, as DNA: TGTGCCAGCACCGAATCCGGGACAGGGTGGGGAGAGACCCAGTACTTC. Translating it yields CASTESGTGWGETQYF. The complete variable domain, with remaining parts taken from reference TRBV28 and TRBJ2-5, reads DVKVTQSSRYLVKRTGEKVFLECVQDMDHENMFWYRQDPGLGLRLIYFSYDVKMKEKGDIPEGYSVSREKKERFSLILESASTNQTSMYLCASTESGTGWGETQYFGPGTRLLVL.

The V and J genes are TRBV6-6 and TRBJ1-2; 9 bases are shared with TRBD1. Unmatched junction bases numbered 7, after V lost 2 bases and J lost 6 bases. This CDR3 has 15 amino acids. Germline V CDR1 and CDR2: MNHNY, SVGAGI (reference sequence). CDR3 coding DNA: TGTGCCAGCAGTTACATAGGGACAGGGATTGATGGCTACACCTTC. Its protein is CASSYIGTGIDGYTF.

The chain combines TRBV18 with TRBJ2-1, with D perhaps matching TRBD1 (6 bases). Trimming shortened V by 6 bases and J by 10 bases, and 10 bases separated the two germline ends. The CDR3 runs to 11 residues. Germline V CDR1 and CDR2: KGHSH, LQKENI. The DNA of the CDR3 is TGTGCCAGCTCCCACGACAGGGAGCAGTTCTTC. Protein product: CASSHDREQFF. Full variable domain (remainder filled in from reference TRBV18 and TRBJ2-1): NAGVMQNPRHLVRRRGQEARLRCSPMKGHSHVYWYRQLPEEGLKFMVYLQKENIIDESGMPKERFSAEFPKEGPSILRIQQVVRGDSAAYFCASSHDREQFFGPGTRLTVL.